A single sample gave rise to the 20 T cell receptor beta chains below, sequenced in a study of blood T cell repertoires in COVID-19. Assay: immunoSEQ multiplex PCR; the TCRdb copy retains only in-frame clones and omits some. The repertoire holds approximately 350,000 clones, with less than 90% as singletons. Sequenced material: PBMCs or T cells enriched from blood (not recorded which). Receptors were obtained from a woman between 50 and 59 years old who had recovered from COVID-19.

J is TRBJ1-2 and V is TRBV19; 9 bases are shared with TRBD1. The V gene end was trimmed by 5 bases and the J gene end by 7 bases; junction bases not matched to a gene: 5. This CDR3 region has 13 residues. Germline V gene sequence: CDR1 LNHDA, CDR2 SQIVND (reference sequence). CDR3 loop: CASSQTGGSGYTF. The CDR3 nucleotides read TGTGCCAGTAGTCAGACAGGGGGTAGTGGCTACACCTTC.

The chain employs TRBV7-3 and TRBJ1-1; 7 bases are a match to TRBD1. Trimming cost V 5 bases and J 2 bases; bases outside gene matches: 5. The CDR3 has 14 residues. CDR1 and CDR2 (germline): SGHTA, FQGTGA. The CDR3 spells CASSAGQVNTEAFF. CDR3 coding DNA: TGTGCCAGCAGCGCTGGACAGGTCAACACTGAAGCTTTCTTT.

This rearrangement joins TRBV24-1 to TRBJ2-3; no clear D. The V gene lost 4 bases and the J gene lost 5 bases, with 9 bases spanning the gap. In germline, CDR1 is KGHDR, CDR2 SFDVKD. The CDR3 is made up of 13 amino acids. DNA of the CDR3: TGTGCCACCAGTGACTCCTTCCGAGATACGCAGTATTTT. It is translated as CATSDSFRDTQYF.

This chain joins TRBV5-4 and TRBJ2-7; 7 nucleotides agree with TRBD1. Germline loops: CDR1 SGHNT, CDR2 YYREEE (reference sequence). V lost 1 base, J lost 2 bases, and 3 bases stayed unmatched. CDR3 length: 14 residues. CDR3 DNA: TGTGCCAGCAGCTTGAAGACAGGGACCTACGAGCAGTACTTC. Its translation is CASSLKTGTYEQYF.

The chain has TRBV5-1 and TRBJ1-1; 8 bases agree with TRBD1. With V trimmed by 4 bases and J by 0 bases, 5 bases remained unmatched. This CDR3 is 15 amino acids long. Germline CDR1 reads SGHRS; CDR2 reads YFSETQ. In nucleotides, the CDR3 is TGCGCCAGCAGCCCGGAGACAGGGGTGAACACTGAAGCTTTCTTT. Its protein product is CASSPETGVNTEAFF.

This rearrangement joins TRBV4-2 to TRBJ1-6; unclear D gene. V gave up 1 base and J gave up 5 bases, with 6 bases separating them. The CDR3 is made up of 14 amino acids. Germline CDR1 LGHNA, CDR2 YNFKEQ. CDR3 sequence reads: CASSQVTDNSPLHF. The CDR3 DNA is TGTGCCAGCAGCCAAGTTACAGATAATTCACCCCTCCACTTT.

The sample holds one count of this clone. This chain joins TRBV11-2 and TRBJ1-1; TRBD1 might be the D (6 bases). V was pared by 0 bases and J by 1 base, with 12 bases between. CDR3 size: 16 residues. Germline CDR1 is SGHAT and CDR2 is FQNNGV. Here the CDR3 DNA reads TGTGCCAGCAGCTTAGATTCCACAGGGTGGAACACTGAAGCTTTCTTT. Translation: CASSLDSTGWNTEAFF.

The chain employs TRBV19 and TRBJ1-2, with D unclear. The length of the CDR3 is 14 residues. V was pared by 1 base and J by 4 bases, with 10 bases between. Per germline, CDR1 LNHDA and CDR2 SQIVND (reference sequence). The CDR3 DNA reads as TGTGCCAGTAGTATAGGTCGGGGTTTCTATGGCTACACCTTC. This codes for CASSIGRGFYGYTF.

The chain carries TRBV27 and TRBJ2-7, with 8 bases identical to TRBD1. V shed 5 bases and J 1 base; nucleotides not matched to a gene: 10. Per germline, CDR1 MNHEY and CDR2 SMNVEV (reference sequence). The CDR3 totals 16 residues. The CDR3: CASSTPRQGPSYEQYF. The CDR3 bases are TGTGCCAGCAGTACCCCCAGACAGGGGCCTTCCTACGAGCAGTACTTC.

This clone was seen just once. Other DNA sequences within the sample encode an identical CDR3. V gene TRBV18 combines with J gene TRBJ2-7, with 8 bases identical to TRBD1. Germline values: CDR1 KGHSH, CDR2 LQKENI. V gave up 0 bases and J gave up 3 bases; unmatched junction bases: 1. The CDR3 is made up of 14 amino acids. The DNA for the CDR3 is TGTGCCAGCTCACCACCCGGGACAGGCTACGAGCAGTACTTC. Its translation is CASSPPGTGYEQYF.

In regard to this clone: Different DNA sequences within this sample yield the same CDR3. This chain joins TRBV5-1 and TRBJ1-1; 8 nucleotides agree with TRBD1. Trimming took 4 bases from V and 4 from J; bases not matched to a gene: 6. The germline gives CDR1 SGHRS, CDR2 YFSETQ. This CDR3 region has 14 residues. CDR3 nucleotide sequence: TGCGCCAGCAGCCCCGGACAGGGAGGCACTGAAGCTTTCTTT. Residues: CASSPGQGGTEAFF.

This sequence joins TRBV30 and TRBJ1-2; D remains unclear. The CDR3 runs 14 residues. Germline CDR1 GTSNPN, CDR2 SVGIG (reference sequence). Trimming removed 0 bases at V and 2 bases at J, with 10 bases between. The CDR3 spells CAWSVLVTNYGYTF. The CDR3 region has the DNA TGTGCCTGGAGTGTACTGGTGACAAACTATGGCTACACCTTC.

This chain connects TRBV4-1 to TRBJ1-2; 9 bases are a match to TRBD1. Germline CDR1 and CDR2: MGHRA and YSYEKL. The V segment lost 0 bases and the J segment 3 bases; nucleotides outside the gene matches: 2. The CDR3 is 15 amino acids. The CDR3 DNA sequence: TGCGCCAGCAGCCAAGAGGGACAGGGAGACTATGGCTACACCTTC. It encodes CASSQEGQGDYGYTF.

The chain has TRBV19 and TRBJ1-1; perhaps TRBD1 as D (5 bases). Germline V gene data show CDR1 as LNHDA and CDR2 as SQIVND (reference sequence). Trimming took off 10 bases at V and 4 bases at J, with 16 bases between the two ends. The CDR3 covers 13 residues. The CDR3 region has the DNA TGTGCCACGAAACCGGGGGGGACCACTGAAGCTTTCTTT. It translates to CATKPGGTTEAFF.

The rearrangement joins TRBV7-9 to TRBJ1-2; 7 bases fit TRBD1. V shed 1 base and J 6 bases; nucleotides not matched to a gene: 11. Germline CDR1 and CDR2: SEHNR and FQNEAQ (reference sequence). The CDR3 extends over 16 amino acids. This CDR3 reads CASSLDFWGQQNGYTF. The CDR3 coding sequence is TGTGCCAGCAGCTTAGATTTTTGGGGACAGCAGAATGGCTACACCTTC.

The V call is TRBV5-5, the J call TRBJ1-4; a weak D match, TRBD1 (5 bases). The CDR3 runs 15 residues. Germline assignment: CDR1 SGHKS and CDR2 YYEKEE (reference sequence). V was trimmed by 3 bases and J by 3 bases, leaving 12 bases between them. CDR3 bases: TGTGCCAGCAGCTACTTGGGGCCTGCTAATGAAAAACTGTTTTTT. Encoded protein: CASSYLGPANEKLFF.

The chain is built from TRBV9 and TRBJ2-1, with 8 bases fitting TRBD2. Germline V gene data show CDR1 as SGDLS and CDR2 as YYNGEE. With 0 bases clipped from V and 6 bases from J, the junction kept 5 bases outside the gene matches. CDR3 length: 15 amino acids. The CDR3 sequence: CASSVVVAGPNEQFF. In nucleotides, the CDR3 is TGTGCCAGCAGCGTAGTCGTAGCGGGACCCAATGAGCAGTTCTTC.

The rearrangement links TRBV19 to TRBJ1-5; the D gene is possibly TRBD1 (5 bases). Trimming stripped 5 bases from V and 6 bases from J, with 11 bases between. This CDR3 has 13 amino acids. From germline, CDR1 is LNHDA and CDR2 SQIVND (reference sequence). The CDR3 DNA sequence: TGTGCCAGTAGTGGGTGGGGCAGTCAGCCCCAGCATTTT. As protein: CASSGWGSQPQHF. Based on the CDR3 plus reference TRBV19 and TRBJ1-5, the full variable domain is DGGITQSPKYLFRKEGQNVTLSCEQNLNHDAMYWYRQDPGQGLRLIYYSQIVNDFQKGDIAEGYSVSREKKESFPLTVTSAQKNPTAFYLCASSGWGSQPQHFGDGTRLSIL.

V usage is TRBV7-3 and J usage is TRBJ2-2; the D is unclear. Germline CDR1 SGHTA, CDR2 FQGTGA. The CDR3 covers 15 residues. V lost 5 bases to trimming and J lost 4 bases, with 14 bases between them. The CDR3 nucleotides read TGTGCCAGCAGCCCCACCCGGCCAGGCACCGGGGAGCTGTTTTTT. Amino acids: CASSPTRPGTGELFF.

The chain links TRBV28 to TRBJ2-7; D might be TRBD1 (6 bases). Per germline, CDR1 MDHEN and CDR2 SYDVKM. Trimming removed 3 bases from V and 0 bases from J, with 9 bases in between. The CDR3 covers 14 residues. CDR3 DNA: TGTGCCAGCAGTTTCACAGGGAGCTCCTACGAGCAGTACTTC. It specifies CASSFTGSSYEQYF.